The rows below give T cell receptor beta chains drawn from one sample of a study of blood T cells in healthy people across ages. TCRdb passed the 5' RACE reads through MiXCR, listing each CDR3 protein once. The sample lists some 670,000 distinct CDR3 sequences; 52% were seen once. The sequenced sample consisted of blood. These receptors came from an elderly woman in good health. Both conserved end residues are part of each CDR3. The order of the fields is J gene, D gene, CDR3 length, V gene, clone size, CDR3 protein, CDR3 DNA. D genes are given only for firm matches. Clone size is not always given. Where it is, it says once, few, many or a class for expanded clones.

J: TRBJ2-5
D: TRBD2
length: 14
V: TRBV3-1
size: NA
CDR3: CASSQEGLEGTQYF
DNA: TGTGCCAGCAGCCAAGAGGGACTAGAAGGGACCCAGTACTTC

J: TRBJ2-7
D: TRBD1
length: 14
V: TRBV12-3/TRBV12-4
size: few
CDR3: CASSSGQGGVSQYF
DNA: TGTGCCAGCAGTTCAGGACAGGGGGGGGTGTCCCAGTACTTC

J: TRBJ2-7
D: NA
length: 13
V: TRBV28
size: many
CDR3: CASSLSGRLEQYF
DNA: TGTGCCAGCAGTTTATCGGGCCGACTCGAGCAGTACTTC

J: TRBJ2-6
D: TRBD1
length: 18
V: TRBV6-2/TRBV6-3
size: NA
CDR3: CASSYSTGRFAGANVLTF
DNA: TGTGCCAGCAGTTACTCGACAGGGAGATTCGCTGGGGCCAACGTCCTGACTTTC

J: TRBJ2-1
D: NA
length: 15
V: TRBV28
size: NA
CDR3: CASSLVSGDYNEQFF
DNA: TGTGCCAGCAGTTTAGTCAGCGGAGATTACAATGAGCAGTTCTTC

J: TRBJ2-7
D: TRBD2
length: 14
V: TRBV12-3/TRBV12-4
size: NA
CDR3: CASSAQTSGYEQYF
DNA: TGTGCCAGCAGTGCCCAGACTAGCGGCTACGAGCAGTACTTC

J: TRBJ2-3
D: NA
length: 11
V: TRBV7-3
size: NA
CDR3: CVSSRGDTQYF
DNA: TGTGTCAGCAGCCGGGGTGACACGCAGTATTTT

J: TRBJ2-3
D: TRBD2
length: 16
V: TRBV3-1
size: NA
CDR3: CASRPRLAGDTDTQYF
DNA: TGTGCCAGCAGGCCGAGGCTAGCGGGGGACACAGATACGCAGTATTTT

J: TRBJ2-5
D: TRBD2
length: 14
V: TRBV27
size: many
CDR3: CASSLSMGGETQYF
DNA: TGTGCCAGCAGTTTATCGATGGGGGGGGAGACCCAGTACTTC

J: TRBJ2-5
D: TRBD2
length: 16
V: TRBV29-1
size: NA
CDR3: CSVGIGTSGRKYGQYF
DNA: TGCAGCGTTGGTATTGGGACTAGCGGGAGGAAATACGGGCAGTACTTC

J: TRBJ2-1
D: TRBD2
length: 15
V: TRBV7-3
size: many
CDR3: CASSLGLAGLNEQFF
DNA: TGTGCCAGCAGCTTGGGACTAGCGGGGTTGAATGAGCAGTTCTTC

J: TRBJ1-1
D: NA
length: 14
V: TRBV3-1
size: many
CDR3: CASSQAGGTTEAFF
DNA: TGTGCCAGCAGCCAAGCGGGGGGGACCACTGAAGCTTTCTTT

J: TRBJ2-6
D: NA
length: 18
V: TRBV10-2
size: NA
CDR3: CASSESVGGRAGANVLTF
DNA: TGCGCCAGCAGTGAGTCTGTGGGGGGCAGGGCTGGGGCCAACGTCCTGACTTTC

J: TRBJ2-1
D: TRBD2
length: 17
V: TRBV3-1
size: many
CDR3: CASRGTSGSIGVHEQFF
DNA: TGTGCCAGCAGGGGGACTAGCGGCTCCATAGGCGTCCATGAGCAGTTCTTC

J: TRBJ2-5
D: NA
length: 13
V: TRBV20-1
size: NA
CDR3: CSASSQTQETQYF
DNA: TGCAGTGCTAGTTCACAGACTCAAGAGACCCAGTACTTC

J: TRBJ2-3
D: NA
length: 15
V: TRBV28
size: NA
CDR3: CASSSIWTGTDTQYF
DNA: TGTGCCAGCAGTTCAATTTGGACAGGCACAGATACGCAGTATTTT

J: TRBJ2-3
D: NA
length: 13
V: TRBV29-1
size: many
CDR3: CSVGQGGTDTQYF
DNA: TGCAGCGTTGGCCAGGGTGGGACAGATACGCAGTATTTT

J: TRBJ2-7
D: TRBD2
length: 14
V: TRBV10-1
size: NA
CDR3: CASSEGLGAYEQYF
DNA: TGCGCCAGCAGTGAGGGACTAGGGGCCTACGAGCAGTACTTC

J: TRBJ1-2
D: NA
length: 13
V: TRBV6-2/TRBV6-3
size: NA
CDR3: CASSDSGGHGYTF
DNA: TGTGCCAGCAGTGACTCAGGCGGTCATGGCTACACCTTC

J: TRBJ2-1
D: NA
length: 15
V: TRBV7-2
size: NA
CDR3: CTGSPYSIWDNEQFF
DNA: TGTACCGGCAGCCCTTACTCGATATGGGACAATGAGCAGTTCTTC

J: TRBJ2-7
D: TRBD2
length: 16
V: TRBV7-8
size: NA
CDR3: CASSPRLAGGYNEQYF
DNA: TGTGCCAGCAGCCCTCGACTAGCGGGGGGTTACAATGAGCAGTACTTC

J: TRBJ2-7
D: NA
length: 14
V: TRBV12-3/TRBV12-4
size: NA
CDR3: CVSSLALRSYEQYF
DNA: TGTGTCAGCAGTTTAGCGCTACGGTCCTACGAGCAGTACTTC

J: TRBJ2-7
D: NA
length: 14
V: TRBV7-9
size: few
CDR3: CASSLVSPTGEQYF
DNA: TGTGCCAGCAGCTTAGTTAGTCCAACGGGAGAGCAGTACTTC

J: TRBJ2-4
D: NA
length: 13
V: TRBV3-1
size: NA
CDR3: CASSQVGTPIQYF
DNA: TGTGCCAGCAGCCAAGTAGGGACCCCCATTCAGTACTTC

J: TRBJ1-4
D: TRBD1
length: 13
V: TRBV20-1
size: few
CDR3: CSARGQGGEKLFF
DNA: TGCAGTGCTAGAGGGCAGGGGGGTGAAAAACTGTTTTTT

J: TRBJ2-5
D: TRBD1
length: 14
V: TRBV29-1
size: many
CDR3: CSVGGTGYQETQYF
DNA: TGCAGCGTTGGTGGGACAGGGTACCAAGAGACCCAGTACTTC

J: TRBJ2-2
D: NA
length: 16
V: TRBV20-1
size: NA
CDR3: CSARLTGHHNTGELFF
DNA: TGCAGTGCTAGGCTTACGGGACACCACAACACCGGGGAGCTGTTTTTT

J: TRBJ2-3
D: NA
length: 13
V: TRBV9
size: many
CDR3: CASSVGGRDTQYF
DNA: TGTGCCAGCAGCGTAGGGGGTAGGGATACGCAGTATTTT

J: TRBJ2-1
D: TRBD1
length: 18
V: TRBV5-4
size: NA
CDR3: CASSSPKLTGKGDNEQFF
DNA: TGTGCCAGCAGCTCTCCAAAATTGACAGGGAAGGGCGACAATGAGCAGTTCTTC

J: TRBJ2-6
D: NA
length: 18
V: TRBV7-2
size: many
CDR3: CASSFFNSPLSGANVLTF
DNA: TGTGCCAGCAGCTTTTTTAACAGTCCCTTGTCTGGGGCCAACGTCCTGACTTTC

J: TRBJ2-7
D: NA
length: 12
V: TRBV2
size: NA
CDR3: CASKYRAYEQYF
DNA: TGTGCCAGCAAGTATCGGGCCTACGAGCAGTACTTC